Shown below are 21 T cell receptor beta chains from a single sample sequenced in a study of early T cells in non-severe SARS-CoV-2 infection. TCRdb analysed the 5' RACE reads with MiXCR anew, one entry per CDR3 protein. This sample yields about 81,000 distinct CDR3 sequences, of which more than 5% are seen a single time; about 7.8% belongs to the top ten. The sample consisted of whole blood. The source of these receptors is an adult who was a healthcare worker with PCR-confirmed SARS-CoV-2 infection or an uninfected control (not recorded which).

The table lists this clonotype with a few counts. V usage is TRBV27 and J usage is TRBJ2-1, with TRBD2 matching 7 bases. The CDR3 consists of 15 residues. Per the germline V gene, CDR1 is MNHEY and CDR2 is SMNVEV (reference sequence). The V segment lost 5 bases and the J segment 5 bases; nucleotides outside the gene matches: 9. This CDR3 reads CASSGGGDVNNEQFF. The DNA of the CDR3 is TGTGCCAGCAGTGGTGGGGGGGACGTAAACAATGAGCAGTTCTTC.

This clonotype is medium-sized in the sample. The chain combines TRBV6-1 with TRBJ2-5; 15 nucleotides align to TRBD2. V lost 5 bases, J lost 5 bases, and 3 bases stayed unmatched. Germline V gene lookup returns CDR1 MNHNS and CDR2 SASEGT. The CDR3 loop spans 15 amino acids. The CDR3 is CASSWTSGGGETQYF. The CDR3 nucleotides are TGTGCCAGCAGTTGGACTAGCGGGGGGGGTGAGACCCAGTACTTC.

This clonotype came up many times. V gene TRBV3-1 combines with J gene TRBJ1-6, with 9 bases lining up with TRBD1. V was clipped by 3 bases and J by 10 bases; unmatched bases: 7. The length of the CDR3 is 15 residues. The germline gives CDR1 LGHDT, CDR2 YNNKEL (reference sequence). The CDR3 reads CASSQKGQGGSPLHF. The CDR3 region has the DNA TGTGCCAGCAGCCAGAAGGGACAGGGCGGATCACCCCTCCACTTT. The full variable domain, completed using reference TRBV3-1 and TRBJ1-6, is DTAVSQTPKYLVTQMGNDKSIKCEQNLGHDTMYWYKQDSKKFLKIMFSYNNKELIINETVPNRFSPKSPDKAHLNLHINSLELGDSAVYFCASSQKGQGGSPLHFGNGTRLTVT.

At least ten counts were recorded for this clonotype. The chain links TRBV6-6 to TRBJ2-1; TRBD2 is a possible D gene (6 bases). The germline V and J ends were trimmed by 2 bases and 2 bases, with 16 bases remaining between them. The germline V gene has CDR1 MNHNY and CDR2 SVGAGI (reference sequence). The CDR3 covers 17 residues. CDR3 nucleotides: TGTGCCAGCAGTTACCCGACTAGTCTGAATCCCTACAATGAGCAGTTCTTC. Residues: CASSYPTSLNPYNEQFF.

This clonotype was observed a few times. The chain employs TRBV28 and TRBJ1-6; 9 bases are a match to TRBD1. Germline V gives CDR1 MDHEN, CDR2 SYDVKM. The CDR3 covers 14 residues. The trim removed 5 bases at V and 11 bases at J, leaving 7 bases unmatched. This CDR3 is CASSEPGQGPPLHF. Here the CDR3 DNA reads TGTGCCAGCAGTGAACCGGGACAGGGTCCACCCCTCCACTTT. Combining the CDR3 with reference TRBV28 and TRBJ1-6 gives the whole variable domain DVKVTQSSRYLVKRTGEKVFLECVQDMDHENMFWYRQDPGLGLRLIYFSYDVKMKEKGDIPEGYSVSREKKERFSLILESASTNQTSMYLCASSEPGQGPPLHFGNGTRLTVT.

This clonotype has at least ten counts. The rearrangement links TRBV28 to TRBJ1-5; 10 bases align to TRBD1. Looked up from germline, CDR1 is MDHEN and CDR2 is SYDVKM. Trimming removed 6 bases from V and 5 bases from J; junction bases left unmatched: 7. The CDR3 runs to 15 residues. The CDR3 DNA reads TGTGCCAGCAGGGTGGACAGGGGGGAATATCAGCCCCAGCATTTT. Translating it yields CASRVDRGEYQPQHF. Full variable domain (missing parts from reference TRBV28 and TRBJ1-5): DVKVTQSSRYLVKRTGEKVFLECVQDMDHENMFWYRQDPGLGLRLIYFSYDVKMKEKGDIPEGYSVSREKKERFSLILESASTNQTSMYLCASRVDRGEYQPQHFGDGTRLSIL.

This chain joins TRBV4-3 and TRBJ2-7, with D perhaps TRBD2 (5 bases). The ends were cut back, 1 base at V and 6 bases at J, with 10 bases in the middle. Per germline, CDR1 LGHNA and CDR2 YSLEER. The CDR3 has 13 residues. CDR3 nucleotides: TGCGCCAGCAGCCAAGGGGCGGGTTCCGAGCAGTACTTC. Translated: CASSQGAGSEQYF.

This chain connects TRBV2 to TRBJ1-1; the D is unclear. The V and J ends lost 6 bases and 0 bases respectively, with 11 bases between them. The CDR3 spans 14 residues. Germline V gene sequence: CDR1 SNHLY, CDR2 FYNNEI. CDR3 nucleotide sequence: TGTGCCAGCAGGATTGGCGATGTGAACACTGAAGCTTTCTTT. It specifies CASRIGDVNTEAFF.

This clonotype was counted ten times or more. The chain links TRBV2 to TRBJ1-6, with 9 bases lining up with TRBD1. The CDR3 is made up of 14 amino acids. Germline CDR1 and CDR2: SNHLY and FYNNEI. V dropped 5 bases and J dropped 7; count of bases not matched to a gene: 3. The chain's CDR3 is CASSPGQGNSPLHF. CDR3 nucleotide sequence: TGTGCCAGCAGTCCGGGACAGGGAAATTCACCCCTCCACTTT.

There are many counts of this clonotype. The V gene is TRBV29-1, the J gene TRBJ2-5; 13 nucleotides agree with TRBD2. This CDR3 is 13 amino acids long. Looked up from germline, CDR1 is SQVTM and CDR2 is ANQGSEA. Trimming cost V 7 bases and J 6 bases; bases outside gene matches: 5. CDR3 DNA: TGCAGCGGAGGGACTAGCGGGGTCCAGACCCAGTACTTC. Amino acid sequence: CSGGTSGVQTQYF. The whole variable domain, remainder taken from reference TRBV29-1 and TRBJ2-5, is SAVISQKPSRDICQRGTSLTIQCQVDSQVTMMFWYRQQPGQSLTLIATANQGSEATYESGFVIDKFPISRPNLTFSTLTVSNMSPEDSSIYLCSGGTSGVQTQYFGPGTRLLVL.

The chain joins TRBV6-1 to TRBJ2-7, with D possibly being TRBD2 (6 bases). V shed 5 bases and J shed 4 bases, with 21 bases lying between them. The CDR3 runs 16 residues. Germline values: CDR1 MNHNS, CDR2 SASEGT. DNA for the CDR3: TGTGCCAGCAGTAAGGGACTGTCAGGGTTCTCGTACGAGCAGTACTTC. This gives the protein CASSKGLSGFSYEQYF.

The gene calls are TRBV7-9 and TRBJ2-7, with 9 nucleotides matching TRBD2. Germline CDR1 reads SEHNR; CDR2 reads FQNEAQ (reference sequence). V trimming: 0 bases; J trimming: 2 bases; junction bases outside the gene matches: 8. The CDR3 contains 17 residues. CDR3 in amino acids: CASSLAPISGGTYEQYF. In DNA, the CDR3 is TGTGCCAGCAGCTTAGCCCCAATTAGCGGGGGTACCTACGAGCAGTACTTC.

The chain combines TRBV6-2 or TRBV6-3 with TRBJ2-2; 13 bases line up with TRBD2. After removal of 5 bases from V and 7 bases from J, the junction contained 7 bases not matched to a gene. The CDR3 length is 16 residues. Germline CDR1 and CDR2: MNHEY and SVGEGT. The CDR3 sequence: CASSPGLAGEVGELFF. In nucleotides, the CDR3 is TGTGCCAGCAGTCCCGGACTAGCGGGAGAAGTCGGGGAGCTGTTTTTT.

The chain is built from TRBV4-3 and TRBJ2-4; D might be TRBD1 (6 bases). The CDR3 spans 14 residues. V lost 0 bases to trimming and J lost 6 bases, with 9 bases between them. Germline V gene data show CDR1 as LGHNA and CDR2 as YSLEER. CDR3 sequence reads: CASSQDRGTNIQYF. In nucleotides, the CDR3 is TGCGCCAGCAGCCAAGATAGGGGGACAAACATTCAGTACTTC.

There are many counts of this clonotype. V gene TRBV7-9 combines with J gene TRBJ1-1, with D maybe TRBD1 (5 bases). Trimming took off 1 base at V and 8 bases at J, with 5 bases between the two ends. Germline V gene lookup returns CDR1 SEHNR and CDR2 FQNEAQ (reference sequence). The CDR3 spans 11 residues. The CDR3 DNA is TGTGCCAGCAGCTTAGGACAGGAAGCTTTCTTT. The encoded protein is CASSLGQEAFF.

This clonotype was picked up many times. V is TRBV7-9 and J is TRBJ1-1, with a weak D call TRBD1 (6 bases). Trimming removed 1 base at V and 0 bases at J, with 9 bases between. Germline lookup yields CDR1 SEHNR and CDR2 FQNEAQ (reference sequence). CDR3 size: 15 residues. This CDR3 reads CASSLVRGLNTEAFF. CDR3 DNA: TGTGCCAGCAGCTTAGTCAGGGGTTTGAACACTGAAGCTTTCTTT. Combining the CDR3 with reference TRBV7-9 and TRBJ1-1 gives the whole variable domain DTGVSQNPRHKITKRGQNVTFRCDPISEHNRLYWYRQTLGQGPEFLTYFQNEAQLEKSRLLSDRFSAERPKGSFSTLEIQRTEQGDSAMYLCASSLVRGLNTEAFFGQGTRLTVV.

This clonotype was observed many times. The J gene is TRBJ1-2, the V gene TRBV6-1, with 9 bases aligning to TRBD1. The junction had 7 bases not matched to a gene; V was cut back by 3 bases and J by 2 bases. Per the germline V gene, CDR1 is MNHNS and CDR2 is SASEGT. The CDR3 contains 16 residues. The CDR3 nucleotides read TGTGCCAGCAGTGACGGGACAGGGAAAAGGAACTATGGCTACACCTTC. Translating it yields CASSDGTGKRNYGYTF.

This clonotype has a handful of counts. This sequence joins TRBV7-2 and TRBJ1-2; D remains ambiguous. The CDR3 length is 12 residues. Per the germline V gene, CDR1 is SGHTA and CDR2 is FQGNSA. The V end was cut by 2 bases, the J end by 8 bases, with 9 bases between. Here the CDR3 reads CASSLTPKGYTF. The CDR3 DNA reads as TGTGCCAGCAGCTTAACCCCGAAAGGCTACACCTTC.

There are a few counts of this clonotype. The rearrangement uses TRBV10-3 and TRBJ1-2, with TRBD1 matching over 9 bases. V trimming: 3 bases; J trimming: 6 bases; junction bases outside the gene matches: 5. The CDR3 runs to 14 residues. Germline V lookup: CDR1 ENHRY, CDR2 SYGVKD. The CDR3 nucleotides read TGTGCCATCAGTGAAAGACAGGGGGTAGATGGCTACACCTTC. Protein product: CAISERQGVDGYTF.

The chain couples TRBV25-1 to TRBJ2-7, with 9 bases fitting TRBD2. V dropped 6 bases and J dropped 4; count of bases not matched to a gene: 10. The CDR3 sequence is 15 residues long. The V gene's germline CDR1 is MGHDK and CDR2 SYGVNS. In nucleotides, the CDR3 is TGTGCCAGCAGACCTAAGGCTAGCGGGGTGTACGAGCAGTACTTC. It codes for CASRPKASGVYEQYF.

This clonotype came up a few times. The chain links TRBV7-8 to TRBJ1-4; D possibly corresponds to TRBD1 (6 bases). The CDR3 extends over 14 amino acids. Germline V gene lookup returns CDR1 SGHVS and CDR2 FQNEAQ. Trimming took off 5 bases at V and 7 bases at J, with 14 bases between the two ends. The CDR3 coding sequence is TGTGCCAGCAGCCACAGGGAGGGCCGTGAAAAACTGTTTTTT. It specifies CASSHREGREKLFF.